The clone carrying this T cell receptor (beta chain) was detected once. The source of the sample is a study of cytomegalovirus exposure and HLA in healthy donors. Per germline, CDR1 SEHNR and CDR2 FQNEAQ (reference sequence). This CDR3 contains 12 residues. V was trimmed by 6 bases and J by 8 bases, leaving 10 bases between them. Vbeta (60) and Jbeta (13) primers were used in the PCR. Data came from immunoSEQ multiplex PCR; TCRdb stores just in-frame clones and leaves some out. The repertoire holds 150,000 to 200,000 clones, with less than 90% as singletons. The sequence was collected from a male donor in good health and CMV-seropositive. V usage is TRBV7-9 and J usage is TRBJ2-2; D is undetermined. The specimen sequenced was PBMCs. CDR3 in DNA: TGTGCCAGCAGTTCGACGACTGGGGAGCTGTTTTTT. It encodes CASSSTTGELFF.